This T cell receptor beta chain was identified in a study of molecular identifiers for immune sequencing clone quantification (dated by TCRdb to 2016 to 2018). With regard to the full study: For a replicate experiment, RNA from approximately 20,000 or 98,000 naive CD8 T cells was divided into five aliquots, and four of the five aliquots were sequenced. This methods study used CD8 T cells to benchmark TCR RNA copy counting and molecular-identifier clustering-based TCR repertoire sequencing (MIDCIRS). What the authors observed across the whole study: Highly expanded clone sizes could be underestimated if identical TCR molecules share a barcode. When barcode sub-clustering was not used, chimeric consensus sequences inflated TCR diversity, with chimeras reaching as high as 47%. In CMV-specific effector cells, clones with more than 20 RNA copies contained over 97% of molecules, whereas in naive cells such clones contained under 1% of molecules. Even against a background of 750,000 to 1,000,000 naive CD8 T cells, spiked-in Jurkat TCR RNA amounting to a single cell's worth was reported to be detectable. Modeling estimated about 3 recovered TCR RNA copies per cell, compared with about 10 by digital PCR, which implies about 30% capture efficiency. The naive libraries included spiked-in Jurkat TCR RNA (approximately 11 copies' worth), and this RNA is not part of the donor repertoire.

Library method: PCR. Sequencing was performed on a NextSeq 500. Bulk TCR libraries were prepared as previously described, using TCR primers listed in Table S5. Purification of total RNA was performed with the Qiagen AllPrep DNA/RNA kit. Before any analysis, reads coming from multiple sequencing runs of the same library were combined into one pool. Regarding the original processing steps: Reads were retained only if their TCR constant sequence matched exactly, and those retained reads were trimmed to 150 nt and grouped according to their 12-nt molecular barcodes. Within each barcode group, reads were sub-clustered at a 15% Levenshtein threshold, and quality-weighted consensus sequences were built per RNA molecule. Non-functional sequences were discarded, and so were lower-count sequences lying one edit away from another sequence. Based on fitting two negative binomial distributions, any barcode sub-cluster with under 20% of the maximum read count was discarded. TCRdb reprocessing: public reads trimmed at Q25 with fastp, clones called with MiXCR, in-frame beta chains kept. Here each entry gathers all rows of one CDR3 protein and keeps the most common genes and DNA. Here the V and J calls rest on TCRdb's processing, not on the authors' analysis. The sample includes about half a million distinct CDR3 sequences, with about 25% observed a single time. The ten largest clones take up 0.7% to 0.9% of the sample.

On this clonotype itself: Which antigen it targets is not known. The CDR3 carries no conserved terminal phenylalanine or tryptophan, so it likely arises from a read error.

Germline trimming: 1 base from V, 4 bases from J; junction bases outside gene matches: 3. Ends included, the CDR3 has 14 residues. The sequence is cut down to CDR3 DNA, 42 bases in frame from base 1. For CDR1 and CDR2, the germline V gene lists SGHRS and YFSETQ. Libraries of naive CD8 T cells were built from anywhere between roughly 20,000 and 1,100,000 sorted cells, with 10%, 30% or 50% of the purified RNA used. Naive CD8 T cells, defined as CD8+CD4-CCR7+CD45RA+, were FACS-sorted into RLT Plus buffer on a BD FACSAria II. To test detection sensitivity, Jurkat RNA equivalent to under 12 TCR copies was spiked into samples of about 19,000-1,100,000 naive CD8 T cells. Enrichment of CD8 T cells was done with RosetteSep CD8+ T Cell Enrichment Cocktail plus Ficoll-Paque, and ACK red cell lysis came afterward.

This clonotype was obtained from a human donor in good health. Some libraries in this study had Jurkat cell RNA spiked in. The sequenced sample was naive CD8+ T cells from blood, with Jurkat cell RNA spiked in. The cell subset or site label for this specimen denotes: FACS-sorted CD8+CD4-CCR7+CD45RA+ naive T cells. The V and J genes are TRBV5-1 and TRBJ1-1, and 8 bases in between align with TRBD1. The DNA sequence reads TGCGCCAGCAGCTTGATACAGGGGGGCACTGAAGCTTTCGTT. This gives the protein CASSLIQGGTEAFV.